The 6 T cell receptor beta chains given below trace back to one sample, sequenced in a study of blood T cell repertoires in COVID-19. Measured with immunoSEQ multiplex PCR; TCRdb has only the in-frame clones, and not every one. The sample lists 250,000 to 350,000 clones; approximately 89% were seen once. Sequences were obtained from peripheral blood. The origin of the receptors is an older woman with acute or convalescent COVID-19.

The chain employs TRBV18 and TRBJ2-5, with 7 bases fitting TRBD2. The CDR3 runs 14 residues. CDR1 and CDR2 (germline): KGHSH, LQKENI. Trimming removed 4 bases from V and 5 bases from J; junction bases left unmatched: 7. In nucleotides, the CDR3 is TGTGCCAGCTCACTCGGGACCGGGAGGGAGACCCAGTACTTC. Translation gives CASSLGTGRETQYF. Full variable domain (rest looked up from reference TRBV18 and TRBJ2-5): NAGVMQNPRHLVRRRGQEARLRCSPMKGHSHVYWYRQLPEEGLKFMVYLQKENIIDESGMPKERFSAEFPKEGPSILRIQQVVRGDSAAYFCASSLGTGRETQYFGPGTRLLVL.

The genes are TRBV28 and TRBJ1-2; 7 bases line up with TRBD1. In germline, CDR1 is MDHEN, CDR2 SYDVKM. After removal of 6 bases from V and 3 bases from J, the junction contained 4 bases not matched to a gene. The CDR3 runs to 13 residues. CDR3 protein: CASRTTGYYGYTF. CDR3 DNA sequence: TGTGCCAGCAGGACGACAGGGTACTATGGCTACACCTTC.

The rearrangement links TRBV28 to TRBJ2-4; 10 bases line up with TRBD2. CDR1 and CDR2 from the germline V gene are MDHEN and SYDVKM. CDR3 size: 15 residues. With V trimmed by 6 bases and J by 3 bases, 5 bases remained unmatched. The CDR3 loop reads CASRPSGRVKNIQYF. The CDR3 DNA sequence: TGTGCCAGCAGACCTAGCGGGAGAGTCAAAAACATTCAGTACTTC. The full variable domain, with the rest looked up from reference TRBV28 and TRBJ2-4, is DVKVTQSSRYLVKRTGEKVFLECVQDMDHENMFWYRQDPGLGLRLIYFSYDVKMKEKGDIPEGYSVSREKKERFSLILESASTNQTSMYLCASRPSGRVKNIQYFGAGTRLSVL.

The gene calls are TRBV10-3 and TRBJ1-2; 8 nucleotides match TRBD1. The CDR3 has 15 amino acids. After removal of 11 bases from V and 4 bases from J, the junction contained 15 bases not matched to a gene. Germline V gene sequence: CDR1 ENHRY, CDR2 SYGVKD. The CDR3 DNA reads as TGTGCCCTCTATTCCGGGACAGGCATATCCTATGGCTACACCTTC. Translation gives CALYSGTGISYGYTF.

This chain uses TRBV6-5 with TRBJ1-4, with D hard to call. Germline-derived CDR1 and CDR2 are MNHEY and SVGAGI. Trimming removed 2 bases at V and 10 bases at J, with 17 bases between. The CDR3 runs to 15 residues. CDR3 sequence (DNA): TGTGCCAGCAGTTACGTTGCAGAAAGTAGAGGAAAACTGTTTTTT. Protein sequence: CASSYVAESRGKLFF.

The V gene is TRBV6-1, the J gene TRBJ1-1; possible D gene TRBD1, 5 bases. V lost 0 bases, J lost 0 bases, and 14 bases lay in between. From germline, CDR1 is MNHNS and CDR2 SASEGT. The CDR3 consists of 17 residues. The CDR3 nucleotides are TGTGCCAGCAGTGAAGCGTTCAGGGTGAATGTGAACACTGAAGCTTTCTTT. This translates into CASSEAFRVNVNTEAFF.